A selection of T cell receptor beta chains follows, all from one sample in a study of T cells after yellow fever vaccination. TCRdb re-called the 5' RACE reads with MiXCR, one entry per CDR3 protein. The table has roughly 310,000 distinct CDR3 sequences, roughly 9.4% seen once; the top ten hold roughly 17%. The source was PBMCs, collected on the day of the first yellow fever vaccination. The receptors derive from a man between 18 and 35 years old who received the YFV17D yellow fever vaccine. The CDR3 runs from the conserved cysteine through the conserved F or W. The order of the fields is D gene, V gene, clone size, J gene, CDR3 DNA, CDR3 protein. A D gene is named only where the DNA matches it firmly. The listing skips clone size in some rows; elsewhere it reads once, few, many or a size class.

TRBD2,TRBV28,few,TRBJ2-1,TGTGCCAGCAGGCAGTACACTAGCGGGGGTTACAATGAGCAGTTCTTC,CASRQYTSGGYNEQFF
NA,TRBV12-3/TRBV12-4,NA,TRBJ2-7,TGTGCCAGCACTAATACGGGTGTCGGCTCCTACGAGCAGTACTTC,CASTNTGVGSYEQYF
NA,TRBV29-1,NA,TRBJ2-3,TGCAGCGTTGAGGAAGCCACAGATACGCAGTATTTT,CSVEEATDTQYF
TRBD1,TRBV12-3/TRBV12-4,few,TRBJ1-2,TGTGCCAGCAGACATCCGGGACAGGGAGACCATGGCTACACCTTC,CASRHPGQGDHGYTF
TRBD1,TRBV12-3/TRBV12-4,NA,TRBJ1-3,TGTGCCAGCAGGCCGCCCCGGGGACAGGGGTCAAACACCATATATTTT,CASRPPRGQGSNTIYF
NA,TRBV7-2,few,TRBJ2-2,TGTGCCAGCAGCTTAGTCGGGTCCCCCTGGGTTTTT,CASSLVGSPWVF
NA,TRBV12-3/TRBV12-4,few,TRBJ2-2,TGTGCTTTATCGGGGACCGCGAACACCGGGGAGCTGTTTTTT,CALSGTANTGELFF
NA,TRBV12-3/TRBV12-4,few,TRBJ2-2,TGTGCCAGCAGTTTGGGGGGTCCGGGCACCGGGGAGCTGTTTTTT,CASSLGGPGTGELFF
TRBD1,TRBV6-5,few,TRBJ1-1,TGTGCCAGCAAAGGGACAGTCACTGAAGCTTTCTTT,CASKGTVTEAFF
NA,TRBV24-1,NA,TRBJ1-2,TGTGCCACCAGTGGGACTCACGCTATATATGGCTACACCTTC,CATSGTHAIYGYTF
NA,TRBV5-4,NA,TRBJ2-1,TGTGCCAGCAGCTTGGACCTTGGTGAGCAGTTCTTC,CASSLDLGEQFF
TRBD1,TRBV27,many,TRBJ1-1,TGTGCCAGCAGTTTATCCACAGGGGCTCCTGAAGCTTTCTTT,CASSLSTGAPEAFF
TRBD1,TRBV5-4,few,TRBJ2-5,TGTGCCAGCAGCTCCGGGACAGGGGGAAAGACCCAGTACTTC,CASSSGTGGKTQYF
NA,TRBV7-6,few,TRBJ2-1,TGTGCCAGCAGCTTAGAGTCCGAGCGGTATGGCAATGAGCAGTTCTTC,CASSLESERYGNEQFF
NA,TRBV5-1,NA,TRBJ1-2,TGCGCCAGCAGCCCCTCAGACAGTTTTAAGGGCTACACCTTC,CASSPSDSFKGYTF
NA,TRBV2,many,TRBJ2-7,TGTGCCAGCACGCGGGACACCAACTACGAGCAGTACTTC,CASTRDTNYEQYF
NA,TRBV6-5,few,TRBJ1-5,TGTGCCAGCAGTTACGGAACGGGCTCAGTGTTCCAGCATTTT,CASSYGTGSVFQHF
NA,TRBV27,few,TRBJ2-2,TGTGCCAGCAGTTTTGGGGCGGCCGGGGAGCTGTTTTTT,CASSFGAAGELFF
TRBD2,TRBV10-3,many,TRBJ2-3,TGTGCCATCAGCTTTGAGACTAGCGGGGCCCAAGGTACGCAGTATTTT,CAISFETSGAQGTQYF
NA,TRBV7-2,NA,TRBJ1-2,TGTGCCAGCAGCTTATGGCCGGGAGGCTACACCTTC,CASSLWPGGYTF
TRBD2,TRBV6-5,few,TRBJ2-1,TGTGCCAGCCAGATTAGCGGGGGAAATGAGCAGTTCTTC,CASQISGGNEQFF
NA,TRBV4-3,few,TRBJ2-5,TGCGCCAGCAGCCAAATGTCCGGGGCTGGAGAGACCCAGTACTTC,CASSQMSGAGETQYF
NA,TRBV9,NA,TRBJ2-2,TGTGCCAGCAGCGTAGCTCTAGAGGGGAGCGGGGAGCTGTTTTTT,CASSVALEGSGELFF
TRBD1,TRBV30,few,TRBJ2-7,TGTGCCTGCCGACCGACAGGGACCTACGAGCAGTACTTC,CACRPTGTYEQYF
NA,TRBV27,many,TRBJ1-1,TGTGCCAGCAGTCCCTTCAGTGGGGGGAACACTGAAGCTTTCTTT,CASSPFSGGNTEAFF
TRBD2,TRBV20-1,few,TRBJ2-7,TGCAGTGCTAGAGACCCCGCGGGGGGCTCCTACGAGCAGTACTTC,CSARDPAGGSYEQYF
TRBD2,TRBV2,NA,TRBJ2-3,TGTGCCAGCACTGAGCGGGGGCCTAGCACAGATACGCAGTATTTT,CASTERGPSTDTQYF
NA,TRBV3-1,many,TRBJ2-3,TGTGCCAGCAGCCAATTCGTCGGCAATACGCAGTATTTT,CASSQFVGNTQYF
NA,TRBV9,few,TRBJ1-1,TGTGCCAGCAGCGTAGGTGGCCGGGGGGTAATCACTGAAGCTTTCTTT,CASSVGGRGVITEAFF
NA,TRBV6-5,many,TRBJ2-1,TGTGCCAGCAGTTCTGGGACCCTGAGGGTGAATGAGCAGTTCTTC,CASSSGTLRVNEQFF
NA,TRBV5-1,few,TRBJ2-7,TGCGCCAGCAGAATATCCGGAACCACCTACGAGCAGTACTTC,CASRISGTTYEQYF
NA,TRBV2,NA,TRBJ1-1,TGTGCCAGCGTGGGGACGTTAGTGAAGCAAGCTTTCTTT,CASVGTLVKQAFF
NA,TRBV9,NA,TRBJ2-7,TGTGCCAGCAGCGTAGGGGAAGGACGGGACCACTCCTACGAGCAGTACTTC,CASSVGEGRDHSYEQYF